A single sample is the source of the 21 T cell receptor beta chains below, sequenced in a study of cytomegalovirus exposure and HLA in healthy donors. The repertoire was sequenced with immunoSEQ multiplex PCR; TCRdb's copy has only in-frame clones and lacks some. The sample includes approximately 270,000 clones, roughly 90% seen only once; the top ten take 12%. Sequenced sample: PBMCs. All receptors derive from a man aged 18 to 35 in good health and CMV-seropositive.

V usage is TRBV5-4 and J usage is TRBJ2-1, with TRBD2 matching 12 bases. The CDR3 is 18 amino acids. Germline V lookup: CDR1 SGHNT, CDR2 YYREEE (reference sequence). Trimming removed 4 bases from V and 2 bases from J; junction bases left unmatched: 10. In nucleotides, the CDR3 is TGTGCCAGCAGCCACGCCACTAGCGGGAGGACGACCTACAATGAGCAGTTCTTC. Translation: CASSHATSGRTTYNEQFF.

Worth noting for this clone: At the DNA level, this CDR3 is encoded by other sequences in the same sample as well. This chain uses TRBV28 with TRBJ2-7; D possibly corresponds to TRBD1 (6 bases). This CDR3 region has 11 residues. Trimming cost V 6 bases and J 6 bases, with 9 bases left between them. Germline-derived CDR1 and CDR2 are MDHEN and SYDVKM. In nucleotides, the CDR3 is TGTGCCAGCAGCCTAGGGGGCGAGCAGTACTTC. This translates into CASSLGGEQYF.

V and J are TRBV20-1 and TRBJ1-2, with 8 nucleotides matching TRBD1. Losses at the gene ends were 6 bases for V and 9 bases for J; bases not matched to a gene: 6. The germline V gene encodes CDR1 DFQATT and CDR2 SNEGSKA (reference sequence). The CDR3 is made up of 11 amino acids. The DNA for the CDR3 is TGCAGTGCCAAGACAGGGGTTAGCTACACCTTC. Amino acid sequence: CSAKTGVSYTF.

V usage is TRBV6-1 and J usage is TRBJ1-2; D not resolved. The CDR3 has 15 amino acids. CDR1 is MNHNS and CDR2 is SASEGT in the germline V gene. Between the trimmed V and J ends, which lost 1 base and 4 bases, there was a span of 13 bases. The CDR3 DNA is TGTGCCAGCAGTGAAGGCGGGCGTTTACCCTATGGCTACACCTTC. As protein: CASSEGGRLPYGYTF.

This clone was detected only once. This chain connects TRBV6-4 to TRBJ2-7; 10 positions match TRBD2. V trimming: 2 bases; J trimming: 5 bases; junction bases outside the gene matches: 6. There are 15 residues in the CDR3. The germline CDR1 and CDR2 sequences are MRHNA and SNTAGT. This CDR3 reads CASSDKLAGVDEQYF. DNA for the CDR3: TGTGCCAGCAGTGACAAGCTAGCGGGAGTCGACGAGCAGTACTTC.

The CDR3 bases are TGCAGCGCTAGGACAGGGGAATTCAATCAGCCCCAGCATTTT. Its translation is CSARTGEFNQPQHF. V usage is TRBV29-1 and J usage is TRBJ1-5; TRBD1 matches 9 bases. Trimming cost V 7 bases and J 3 bases; bases outside gene matches: 7. Germline assignment: CDR1 SQVTM and CDR2 ANQGSEA. The CDR3 spans 14 residues.

This clone was detected only a few times. The rearrangement uses TRBV5-4 and TRBJ2-1, with TRBD2 matching 8 bases. Germline CDR1 SGHNT, CDR2 YYREEE (reference sequence). CDR3 length: 15 amino acids. V dropped 2 bases and J dropped 4; count of bases not matched to a gene: 5. CDR3 nucleotide sequence: TGTGCCAGCAGCTTCTCGGGGGGGCAGTACAATGAGCAGTTCTTC. The encoded protein is CASSFSGGQYNEQFF.

The V and J genes are TRBV7-9 and TRBJ2-2; D remains unclear. This CDR3 contains 15 residues. Per the germline V gene, CDR1 is SEHNR and CDR2 is FQNEAQ (reference sequence). Trimming took off 3 bases at V and 0 bases at J, with 8 bases between the two ends. The CDR3 nucleotides read TGTGCCAGCAGCTTCGAGCTGGCGAACACCGGGGAGCTGTTTTTT. As protein: CASSFELANTGELFF.

This chain uses TRBV10-1 with TRBJ2-7; tentatively, D is TRBD1 (6 bases). Germline V gives CDR1 WNHNN, CDR2 SYGVQD (reference sequence). V lost 3 bases and J lost 0, with 9 bases in between. The CDR3 contains 14 residues. CDR3 sequence reads: CASSDYRDSYEQYF. CDR3 DNA: TGCGCCAGCAGTGATTACAGGGACTCCTACGAGCAGTACTTC.

This clone showed up just a few times. The V gene is TRBV5-4, the J gene TRBJ1-2, with unresolved D. Germline assignment: CDR1 SGHNT and CDR2 YYREEE (reference sequence). Deletions cut 4 bases from V and 10 bases from J, with 14 bases between. The CDR3 contains 12 residues. DNA for the CDR3: TGTGCCAGCAGCGCGGGCTTACGAACCTACACCTTC. It yields the protein CASSAGLRTYTF.

The J gene is TRBJ1-5, the V gene TRBV6-1; D possibly corresponds to TRBD1 (6 bases). This CDR3 contains 15 residues. Germline CDR1 is MNHNS and CDR2 is SASEGT. With 7 bases removed from V and 4 bases from J, the gap between germline ends came to 17 bases. The CDR3 spells CASNPRGAGNQPQHF. As DNA, the CDR3 is TGTGCCAGCAACCCGAGGGGGGCCGGTAATCAGCCCCAGCATTTT.

The rearrangement joins TRBV5-1 to TRBJ2-3; 9 bases match TRBD2. Germline-derived CDR1 and CDR2 are SGHRS and YFSETQ. After removal of 5 bases from V and 1 base from J, the junction contained 2 bases not matched to a gene. The CDR3 covers 14 residues. CDR3 coding DNA: TGCGCCAGCAGGTTAGCGGGGGGCACAGATACGCAGTATTTT. Translated, it gives CASRLAGGTDTQYF.

In this sample, this clone turned up once. The rearrangement links TRBV27 to TRBJ1-2, with D possibly matching TRBD1 (5 bases). CDR1 is MNHEY, CDR2 SMNVEV, per germline (reference sequence). Trimming stripped 2 bases from V and 3 bases from J, with 13 bases between. The CDR3 runs to 15 residues. In DNA, the CDR3 is TGTGCCAGCAGTTTAAATAAAGGGGCCCACTATGGCTACACCTTC. Translated, it gives CASSLNKGAHYGYTF.

The V gene is TRBV5-1, the J gene TRBJ2-4; 7 bases align to TRBD1. Germline trimming cut 0 bases from V and 6 bases from J; bases unmatched to any gene: 3. In germline, CDR1 is SGHRS, CDR2 YFSETQ. This CDR3 spans 14 amino acids. The CDR3 spells CASSLAGQPNIQYF. CDR3 bases: TGCGCCAGCAGCTTGGCGGGACAGCCAAACATTCAGTACTTC.

This clone has a count of ten or more. The same CDR3 is also encoded by other DNA sequences in this sample. V and J are TRBV6-4 and TRBJ1-2; D gene ambiguous. V was trimmed by 0 bases and J by 4 bases, leaving 9 bases between them. There are 14 residues in the CDR3. Germline V CDR1 and CDR2: MRHNA, SNTAGT. CDR3 nucleotide sequence: TGTGCCAGCAGTGACTCACCGGGTAGCTATGGCTACACCTTC. Its translation: CASSDSPGSYGYTF.

The genes are TRBV5-1 and TRBJ1-2; a weak D match, TRBD1 (5 bases). The germline V gene has CDR1 SGHRS and CDR2 YFSETQ. Deletions cut 4 bases from V and 6 bases from J, with 13 bases between. The CDR3 sequence is 13 residues long. The CDR3, as DNA: TGCGCCAGCAGCGGGGACGGAAAGAATGGCTACACCTTC. This gives the protein CASSGDGKNGYTF.

The V call is TRBV7-3, the J call TRBJ2-1; the D gene is possibly TRBD2 (5 bases). The CDR3 is 14 amino acids. With 4 bases removed from V and 0 bases from J, the gap between germline ends came to 7 bases. Per germline, CDR1 SGHTA and CDR2 FQGTGA. The CDR3 protein is CASSSGNSYNEQFF. In DNA form, the CDR3 reads TGTGCCAGCAGCTCCGGGAACTCCTACAATGAGCAGTTCTTC.

This clone was counted a single time. The rearrangement joins TRBV19 to TRBJ1-1, with D possibly being TRBD1 (6 bases). Trimming took off 7 bases at V and 5 bases at J, with 14 bases between the two ends. Germline assignment: CDR1 LNHDA and CDR2 SQIVND (reference sequence). The CDR3 extends over 13 amino acids. The CDR3 reads CASNPGARTEAFF. The CDR3 DNA is TGTGCCAGTAACCCGGGGGCGCGGACTGAAGCTTTCTTT. The full variable domain, completed using reference TRBV19 and TRBJ1-1, is DGGITQSPKYLFRKEGQNVTLSCEQNLNHDAMYWYRQDPGQGLRLIYYSQIVNDFQKGDIAEGYSVSREKKESFPLTVTSAQKNPTAFYLCASNPGARTEAFFGQGTRLTVV.

The rearrangement joins TRBV27 to TRBJ1-1; 7 positions match TRBD1. Germline CDR1 MNHEY, CDR2 SMNVEV (reference sequence). V gave up 3 bases and J gave up 6 bases; unmatched junction bases: 4. The CDR3 covers 13 residues. CDR3 coding DNA: TGTGCCAGCAGTTTTCAGGGGGGCGCTGAAGCTTTCTTT. It codes for CASSFQGGAEAFF.

The chain uses TRBV7-9 and TRBJ1-4; TRBD1 matches 7 bases. V shed 4 bases and J 6 bases; nucleotides not matched to a gene: 5. The CDR3 runs 14 residues. Germline-derived CDR1 and CDR2 are SEHNR and FQNEAQ (reference sequence). The CDR3, as DNA: TGTGCCAGCAGCTCGGGACAGCCGGATGAAAAACTGTTTTTT. It yields the protein CASSSGQPDEKLFF.

Notes on this clone: Additional DNA sequences in this sample encode the identical CDR3. The chain employs TRBV6-1 and TRBJ2-7; no firm D call. The CDR3 consists of 10 residues. Germline loops: CDR1 MNHNS, CDR2 SASEGT. Trimming removed 3 bases from V and 4 bases from J, with 1 base in between. CDR3 in DNA: TGTGCCAGCAGTGATTACGAGCAGTACTTC. Residues: CASSDYEQYF.